The present T cell receptor beta chain was sequenced within a study of T-cell reconstitution after alpha-beta-depleted transplantation in children. Whole-study results and caveats: T-cell numbers and diversity one year post-transplant derived largely from freshly generated T cells. The study reportedly traced alpha-beta T cells about two months after transplant to several hundred expanded graft clones.

TCRbeta library preparation incorporated unique molecular identifiers. TCRdb re-called the PCR reads through MiXCR, storing one row per CDR3 protein. The repertoire consists of almost 500,000 distinct CDR3 sequences, with about 11% occurring once and the leading ten covering roughly 2.1%. This clonotype was found many times. Its antigen is as yet unknown. The CDR3 is made up of 12 amino acids. The germline V and J ends were trimmed by 4 bases and 7 bases, with 10 bases remaining between them. In germline, CDR1 is SQVTM, CDR2 ANQGSEA. The specimen comprised PBMCs, sampled before TCRalphabeta/CD19-depleted stem cell transplant. This chain connects TRBV29-1 to TRBJ2-2; D gene ambiguous. This receptor was obtained from a child under 10 years old with inherited bone marrow failure, due to receive a stem cell transplant. This CDR3 reads CSVALPGGELFF. In nucleotides, the CDR3 is TGCAGCGTTGCACTCCCTGGCGGGGAGCTGTTTTTT.